Listed here is a single T cell receptor (beta chain). This specimen comes from a study of blood T cell repertoires in COVID-19. Measured with immunoSEQ multiplex PCR; TCRdb has only the in-frame clones, and not every one. The profile shows approximately 30,000 clones, approximately 82% of them singletons. The V gene lost 5 bases and the J gene lost 5 bases, with 12 bases spanning the gap. The germline V gene encodes CDR1 ENHRY and CDR2 SYGVKD. CDR3 length equals 13 residues. Material: peripheral blood. This clonotype was obtained from a woman aged 55-70 years with acute or convalescent COVID-19. The genes are TRBV10-3 and TRBJ1-1; D might be TRBD1 (6 bases). Here the CDR3 reads CAISQGGGTEAFF. In nucleotides, the CDR3 is TGTGCCATCAGTCAGGGAGGGGGGACTGAAGCTTTCTTT.